These 18 T cell receptor beta chains were sequenced from one sample in a study of PD-1 blockade in classical Hodgkin lymphoma. This table comes from immunoSEQ multiplex PCR, and its TCRdb copy is limited to in-frame clones, with some not included. This table has some 93,000 clones, roughly 87% appearing once. Brentuximab vedotin exposure varied, and every patient relapsed after autologous stem cell transplantation. Sequenced here: peripheral blood mononuclear cells (PBMCs), sampled before the second cycle of nivolumab. These receptor sequences come from a human donor with classical Hodgkin lymphoma.

The chain recombines TRBV28 with TRBJ1-6; tentatively, D is TRBD1 (5 bases). This CDR3 spans 13 amino acids. The V end was cut by 7 bases, the J end by 9 bases, with 13 bases between. The germline gives CDR1 MDHEN, CDR2 SYDVKM. The CDR3 loop is CASIQWGVSPLHF. The CDR3 nucleotides are TGTGCCAGCATCCAATGGGGGGTTTCACCCCTCCACTTT.

V usage is TRBV2 and J usage is TRBJ2-7; TRBD1 matches 9 bases. After removal of 9 bases from V and 7 bases from J, the junction contained 7 bases not matched to a gene. Germline V gives CDR1 SNHLY, CDR2 FYNNEI. The CDR3 sequence is 12 residues long. CDR3 nucleotides: TGTGCCAGTACGGGACAGGGTTGGGAGCAGTACTTC. This translates into CASTGQGWEQYF.

This clone was counted between two and nine times. The V call is TRBV27, the J call TRBJ2-2, with TRBD1 identical over 8 bases. Per germline, CDR1 MNHEY and CDR2 SMNVEV (reference sequence). The CDR3 is made up of 16 amino acids. Unmatched junction bases numbered 6, after V lost 1 base and J lost 5 bases. CDR3 loop: CASSLWGQAATGELFF. As DNA, the CDR3 is TGTGCCAGCAGTTTATGGGGACAGGCCGCTACCGGGGAGCTGTTTTTT.

This clone was detected once. J is TRBJ2-1 and V is TRBV6-5; D is tentatively TRBD1 or TRBD2 (7 bases each). CDR1 MNHEY and CDR2 SVGAGI come from the germline V gene. The length of the CDR3 is 16 residues. Trimming cost V 4 bases and J 8 bases, with 21 bases left between them. This chain's CDR3 is CASSSLGGGGLHEQFF. CDR3 coding DNA: TGTGCCAGCAGTTCCCTAGGGGGAGGGGGCCTCCATGAGCAGTTCTTC.

The rearrangement links TRBV7-8 to TRBJ1-5; 10 bases fit TRBD1. The CDR3 runs to 15 residues. J gave up 6 bases and V 4 bases, and 6 bases lay outside the gene matches. Germline V gene data show CDR1 as SGHVS and CDR2 as FQNEAQ. The CDR3 loop is CASSWTGGGGQPQHF. The CDR3 DNA sequence: TGTGCCAGCAGCTGGACAGGGGGTGGTGGTCAGCCCCAGCATTTT.

The V and J genes are TRBV15 and TRBJ1-2, with unresolved D. Trimming stripped 1 base from V and 6 bases from J, with 21 bases between. Germline V gene data show CDR1 as LNHNV and CDR2 as YYDKDF (reference sequence). This CDR3 region has 17 residues. CDR3 coding DNA: TGTGCCACCAGCAGAGCGGGTCACGCTCAGGTTTATGATGGCTACACCTTC. Encoded protein: CATSRAGHAQVYDGYTF. The whole variable domain, filled in from reference TRBV15 and TRBJ1-2, reads DAMVIQNPRYQVTQFGKPVTLSCSQTLNHNVMYWYQQKSSQAPKLLFHYYDKDFNNEADTPDNFQSRRPNTSFCFLDIRSPGLGDTAMYLCATSRAGHAQVYDGYTFGSGTRLTVV.

This clone was seen once. The rearrangement uses TRBV10-3 and TRBJ1-5, with TRBD1 matching over 10 bases. Germline CDR1 is ENHRY and CDR2 is SYGVKD. V shed 2 bases, J shed 9 bases, and the junction held 13 bases outside the gene matches. The CDR3 consists of 17 residues. The CDR3 region is CAISEGSGTGARVPQHF. CDR3 DNA: TGTGCCATCAGTGAGGGCTCCGGGACAGGGGCTCGGGTGCCCCAGCATTTT.

Concerning this clone: One end of the junction fails to match germline, which may point to a read error. The chain couples TRBV29-1 to TRBJ1-6; D remains unclear. The CDR3 contains 11 residues. Germline V CDR1 and CDR2: SQVTM, ANQGSEA. Here the CDR3 reads CSVEAPFSSGF. Here the CDR3 DNA reads TGCAGCGTTGAAGCCCCCTTTTCGAGCGGGTTT. Using reference TRBV29-1 and TRBJ1-6 for the parts outside the CDR3, the full variable domain is SAVISQKPSRDICQRGTSLTIQCQVDSQVTMMFWYRQQPGQSLTLIATANQGSEATYESGFVIDKFPISRPNLTFSTLTVSNMSPEDSSIYLCSVEAPFSSGFGNGTRLTVT.

CDR3 bases: TGTGCCAGCAAGACTTCCCGAGGAGGGGACATTCAGTACTTC. This codes for CASKTSRGGDIQYF. The chain carries TRBV27 and TRBJ2-4; a possible D gene is TRBD2 (6 bases). The germline V gene encodes CDR1 MNHEY and CDR2 SMNVEV (reference sequence). The germline V and J ends were trimmed by 7 bases and 8 bases, with 18 bases remaining between them. This CDR3 is 14 amino acids long.

This rearrangement joins TRBV7-9 to TRBJ1-4; TRBD1 aligns across 7 bases. The CDR3 consists of 14 residues. The germline V gene has CDR1 SEHNR and CDR2 FQNEAQ (reference sequence). The trim removed 3 bases at V and 3 bases at J, leaving 1 base unmatched. Written as DNA, the CDR3 is TGTGCCAGCAGCTTGGGACAGTCTAATGAAAAACTGTTTTTT. It yields the protein CASSLGQSNEKLFF.

V is TRBV6-1 and J is TRBJ2-7; TRBD2 might be the D (6 bases). V was trimmed by 2 bases and J by 3 bases, leaving 8 bases between them. The CDR3 length is 13 residues. Germline values: CDR1 MNHNS, CDR2 SASEGT. This chain's CDR3 is CASSETGSYEQYF. CDR3 bases: TGTGCCAGCAGTGAAACCGGGAGCTACGAGCAGTACTTC.

This clone was seen more than once but under ten times. This rearrangement joins TRBV27 to TRBJ1-5; D may be TRBD1 (5 bases). Trimming removed 2 bases at V and 0 bases at J, with 8 bases between. From germline, CDR1 is MNHEY and CDR2 SMNVEV (reference sequence). The CDR3 consists of 15 residues. The CDR3 spells CASSLMGDSNQPQHF. The CDR3 DNA sequence: TGTGCCAGCAGTTTAATGGGGGATAGCAATCAGCCCCAGCATTTT.

This clone is a singleton in its sample. The chain joins TRBV5-1 to TRBJ2-5; D is unclear. Trimming left V 1 base short and J 4 bases short, with 11 bases between. This CDR3 contains 14 residues. CDR1 and CDR2 (germline): SGHRS, YFSETQ. CDR3 in DNA: TGCGCCAGCAGCTTGAGGACGGAGTTAGAGACCCAGTACTTC. This codes for CASSLRTELETQYF.

This chain connects TRBV5-8 to TRBJ2-7; no firm D call. CDR1 SGHTS and CDR2 YDEGEE come from the germline V gene. V was trimmed by 0 bases and J by 10 bases, leaving 11 bases between them. This CDR3 is 12 amino acids long. CDR3: CASSLAVNLQYF. The CDR3 coding sequence is TGTGCCAGCAGCTTGGCTGTGAATCTCCAGTACTTC.

The chain uses TRBV30 and TRBJ2-1; maybe TRBD2 (5 bases). This CDR3 spans 11 amino acids. Germline CDR1 reads GTSNPN; CDR2 reads SVGIG (reference sequence). V lost 2 bases and J 11 bases, leaving 10 bases between the germline ends. This chain's CDR3 is CAWSSGNKQFF. DNA of the CDR3: TGTGCCTGGAGTAGCGGAAATAAGCAGTTCTTC.

V usage is TRBV7-9 and J usage is TRBJ2-7, with TRBD2 identical over 7 bases. Germline trimming cut 3 bases from V and 2 bases from J; bases unmatched to any gene: 1. Germline V CDR1 and CDR2: SEHNR, FQNEAQ (reference sequence). The CDR3 totals 13 residues. The CDR3 region is CASSLSGAYEQYF. CDR3 sequence (DNA): TGTGCCAGCAGCTTGAGCGGGGCCTACGAGCAGTACTTC.

The chain is built from TRBV7-7 and TRBJ2-1; 14 bases match TRBD2. The CDR3 has 19 amino acids. The V gene's germline CDR1 is SSHAT and CDR2 FNYEAQ (reference sequence). Trimming took 5 bases from V and 8 from J; bases not matched to a gene: 17. CDR3 in DNA: TGTGCCAGCAGCGAACGGCGACAGCCGGGACTAGCGGGAGAAGATGAGCAGTTCTTC. Translating gives CASSERRQPGLAGEDEQFF.

V gene TRBV11-2 combines with J gene TRBJ2-7; perhaps TRBD2 as D (5 bases). The CDR3 spans 14 residues. With 4 bases removed from V and 5 bases from J, the gap between germline ends came to 15 bases. Germline assignment: CDR1 SGHAT and CDR2 FQNNGV. CDR3 coding DNA: TGTGCCAGCAGCTCGGTAGCGTCGGGCGACGAGCAGTACTTC. This gives the protein CASSSVASGDEQYF.